The 14 T cell receptor beta chains below all came from one sample that was sequenced in a study of blood T cell repertoires in COVID-19. Only in-frame clones appear in the TCRdb table, and some are missing; sequencing was by immunoSEQ multiplex PCR. The sample lists roughly 99,000 clones, 70% to 90% occurring once. The specimen was peripheral blood. These receptors were taken from a man between 40 and 49 years old with active or convalescent COVID-19.

The chain joins TRBV5-6 to TRBJ2-7; no clear D. This CDR3 is built from 11 residues. Germline V gene data show CDR1 as SGHDT and CDR2 as YYEEEE. Between the trimmed V and J ends, which lost 4 bases and 4 bases, there was a span of 6 bases. The CDR3 reads CASSRFYEQYF. As DNA, the CDR3 is TGTGCCAGCAGCCGGTTTTACGAGCAGTACTTC.

CDR3 loop: CASSEGQGGSYEQYF. CDR3 coding DNA: TGTGCCAGCAGTGAAGGACAGGGAGGATCCTACGAGCAGTACTTC. The chain uses TRBV2 and TRBJ2-7, with a tentative D call TRBD1 (7 bases). The CDR3 is 15 residues long. The ends were cut back, 1 base at V and 1 base at J, with 11 bases in the middle. Germline CDR1 reads SNHLY; CDR2 reads FYNNEI.

This chain links TRBV5-5 with TRBJ1-3, with 7 nucleotides matching TRBD1. The CDR3 contains 15 residues. CDR1 and CDR2 (germline): SGHKS, YYEKEE (reference sequence). Trimming removed 3 bases from V and 0 bases from J; junction bases left unmatched: 3. The CDR3 nucleotides are TGTGCCAGCAGCTCCGGGGACAGCTCTGGAAACACCATATATTTT. Its protein is CASSSGDSSGNTIYF.

This chain connects TRBV29-1 to TRBJ2-1, with 9 positions matching TRBD2. This CDR3 contains 12 residues. V lost 7 bases to trimming and J lost 7 bases; unmatched junction nucleotides: 5. Per the germline V gene, CDR1 is SQVTM and CDR2 is ANQGSEA. CDR3 nucleotide sequence: TGCAGCGCTCAGCGGGAGGTAAATGAGCAGTTCTTC. As protein: CSAQREVNEQFF.

This clone occurred once. This chain uses TRBV7-9 with TRBJ2-1; 7 bases align to TRBD2. The V gene's germline CDR1 is SEHNR and CDR2 FQNEAQ (reference sequence). This CDR3 region has 15 residues. V trimming: 2 bases; J trimming: 6 bases; junction bases outside the gene matches: 7. CDR3 in amino acids: CASSLRRERRNEQFF. The CDR3 bases are TGTGCCAGCAGCTTACGGCGGGAGAGGCGCAATGAGCAGTTCTTC.

The CDR3 here is CASSVLAETDTQYF. CDR3 nucleotides: TGTGCCAGCAGCGTACTAGCGGAAACAGATACGCAGTATTTT. The chain joins TRBV9 to TRBJ2-3, with 7 bases matching TRBD2. The CDR3 is 14 amino acids. With 1 base clipped from V and 3 bases from J, the junction kept 2 bases outside the gene matches. Germline V CDR1 and CDR2: SGDLS, YYNGEE.

The chain uses TRBV4-2 and TRBJ1-6, with D possibly TRBD1 on 6 matching bases. The CDR3 loop spans 13 amino acids. V shed 8 bases and J shed 11 bases, with 16 bases lying between them. Germline lookup yields CDR1 LGHNA and CDR2 YNFKEQ. The CDR3 reads CASWQGMMTPLHF. Written as DNA, the CDR3 is TGTGCCAGCTGGCAGGGGATGATGACACCCCTCCACTTT.

This clone was picked up one time. This chain links TRBV10-1 with TRBJ1-5; D is perhaps TRBD1 (6 bases). V was pared by 6 bases and J by 0 bases, with 12 bases between. The CDR3 runs to 15 residues. The germline gives CDR1 WNHNN, CDR2 SYGVQD (reference sequence). The CDR3 DNA is TGCGCCAGCAGATCTGGGACACCTAGCAATCAGCCCCAGCATTTT. Protein: CASRSGTPSNQPQHF.

The chain joins TRBV1 to TRBJ2-1; the table's D call TRBD2 went unverified against the DNA. TRBV1 is tagged as a pseudogene. CDR3 length: 11 amino acids. The CDR3 sequence is CTNLAGHEQFF. CDR3 in DNA: TGCACCAACCTAGCTGGGCATGAGCAGTTCTTC.

The CDR3 DNA reads TGTGCCAGCAGCTTAGAGACCCCCGAGGAGTTCTTC. Its protein is CASSLETPEEFF. The genes are TRBV7-8 and TRBJ2-1; D is ambiguous. The length of the CDR3 is 12 residues. In germline, CDR1 is SGHVS, CDR2 FQNEAQ. Trimming took off 1 base at V and 14 bases at J, with 12 bases between the two ends.

J is TRBJ1-1 and V is TRBV5-1, with 8 nucleotides matching TRBD1. The CDR3 length is 14 residues. Germline values: CDR1 SGHRS, CDR2 YFSETQ. Losses at the gene ends were 6 bases for V and 8 bases for J; bases not matched to a gene: 12. This CDR3 is CASNLVPGGVEAFF. DNA for the CDR3: TGCGCCAGCAACCTGGTACCAGGGGGCGTGGAAGCTTTCTTT.

J is TRBJ2-7 and V is TRBV7-9; 7 bases are shared with TRBD1. The CDR3 runs to 15 residues. Germline loops: CDR1 SEHNR, CDR2 FQNEAQ (reference sequence). With V trimmed by 5 bases and J by 5 bases, 12 bases remained unmatched. Written as DNA, the CDR3 is TGTGCCAGCAGCCCCAGGACAGGAGGCCTCCACGAGCAGTACTTC. Protein: CASSPRTGGLHEQYF.

The chain uses TRBV6-2 or TRBV6-3 and TRBJ2-3; no firm D call. CDR3 size: 15 residues. The V and J ends lost 0 bases and 2 bases respectively, with 9 bases between them. From germline, CDR1 is MNHEY and CDR2 SVGEGT. CDR3 in DNA: TGTGCCAGCAGTTACTCGTCCAGAAACACAGATACGCAGTATTTT. Protein sequence: CASSYSSRNTDTQYF.

This rearrangement joins TRBV7-2 to TRBJ2-7; 7 bases are a match to TRBD1. The J segment lost 2 bases and the V segment lost 2 bases, leaving 6 bases of the junction unmatched. CDR3 length: 15 amino acids. Looked up from germline, CDR1 is SGHTA and CDR2 is FQGNSA. The CDR3 nucleotides read TGTGCCAGCAGCTTATCGGGACAGAGGGCCTACGAGCAGTACTTC. Its translation: CASSLSGQRAYEQYF.